The next 27 T cell receptor beta chains were all read from a single sample in a study of T cells after posttransplantation cyclophosphamide. TCRdb keeps only in-frame clones here, not all; method: immunoSEQ multiplex PCR. The sample contains about 14,000 clones, none of them singletons. Busulfan-fludarabine conditioning, marrow transplant, and cyclophosphamide on days +3 and +4 were administered. Sequenced here: PBMCs, sampled approximately 1,100 days after allogeneic stem cell transplant with posttransplant cyclophosphamide. The receptors originated from a female patient in her 40s who received an allogeneic stem cell transplant from a related donor, was CMV-positive, and had no GVHD. Some T cells may be graft donor cells.

This clone was seen at least ten times. The rearrangement joins TRBV28 to TRBJ2-4; D unclear. CDR1 is MDHEN, CDR2 SYDVKM, per germline. The CDR3 loop spans 13 amino acids. V gave up 6 bases and J gave up 10 bases, with 16 bases separating them. The CDR3 DNA follows: TGTGCCAGCAGCCCCCATCATGGTGAGATTCAGTACTTC. This gives the protein CASSPHHGEIQYF.

This clone showed up many times. The junction shows a germline mismatch at one end, possibly a read error. The J gene is TRBJ2-3, the V gene TRBV5-1, with 7 bases aligning to TRBD1. The length of the CDR3 is 14 residues. The germline V gene encodes CDR1 SGHRS and CDR2 YFSETQ. The CDR3 sequence: CASSRLQGTETQYF. In DNA form, the CDR3 reads TGCGCCAGCAGCAGATTACAGGGGACAGAAACGCAGTATTTT.

This clone was counted many times. V and J are TRBV2 and TRBJ1-5, with D tentatively TRBD1 (5 bases). With 6 bases removed from V and 0 bases from J, the gap between germline ends came to 9 bases. CDR3 length: 14 amino acids. Germline lookup yields CDR1 SNHLY and CDR2 FYNNEI. CDR3: CASRGGLSNQPQHF. The DNA for the CDR3 is TGTGCCAGCAGGGGGGGACTTAGCAATCAGCCCCAGCATTTT.

In this sample, this clone turned up many times. The chain combines TRBV5-5 with TRBJ2-2; TRBD2 aligns across 10 bases. With 3 bases clipped from V and 7 bases from J, the junction kept 9 bases outside the gene matches. CDR3 length: 16 residues. Germline V gene data show CDR1 as SGHKS and CDR2 as YYEKEE (reference sequence). CDR3 in amino acids: CASSSERGGRGGELFF. Written as DNA, the CDR3 is TGTGCCAGCAGCTCCGAGCGGGGGGGGCGTGGCGGGGAGCTGTTTTTT.

This clone was seen more than once but under ten times. The CDR3 nucleotides are TGTGCCACCAGCAGAGATCTCGCAGGGAATTCACCCCTCCACTTT. Residues: CATSRDLAGNSPLHF. The J gene is TRBJ1-6, the V gene TRBV15, with D maybe TRBD1 (5 bases). There are 15 residues in the CDR3. CDR1 and CDR2 from the germline V gene are LNHNV and YYDKDF (reference sequence). Trimming cost V 0 bases and J 7 bases, with 10 bases left between them.

This clone was seen at least ten times. The chain employs TRBV6-1 and TRBJ2-1, with a tentative D call TRBD2 (5 bases). The V and J ends lost 3 bases and 9 bases respectively, with 15 bases between them. CDR3 length: 14 amino acids. Per germline, CDR1 MNHNS and CDR2 SASEGT. CDR3 region: CASSDRGKTAEQFF. The CDR3 bases are TGTGCCAGCAGTGATAGAGGGAAGACGGCTGAGCAGTTCTTC.

This clone was seen more than once but under ten times. The CDR3 reads CASSLNLGYSRGEEPYEQYF. In nucleotides, the CDR3 is TGTGCCAGCTCACTCAACCTTGGGTACAGTAGGGGCGAGGAACCATACGAGCAGTACTTC. The chain uses TRBV18 and TRBJ2-5; possible D gene TRBD1, 5 bases. The DNA matches TRBJ2-7 better at its end, which makes the J call doubtful. Per germline, CDR1 KGHSH and CDR2 LQKENI. CDR3 length: 20 residues.

This clone came up many times. The genes are TRBV7-9 and TRBJ1-1; 9 bases match TRBD1. The germline CDR1 and CDR2 sequences are SEHNR and FQNEAQ (reference sequence). Trimming removed 3 bases from V and 4 bases from J; junction bases left unmatched: 0. The CDR3 consists of 13 residues. CDR3 DNA sequence: TGTGCCAGCAGCTTGACAGGGGGCACTGAAGCTTTCTTT. It encodes CASSLTGGTEAFF.

This clone appeared many times. The chain uses TRBV5-4 and TRBJ2-5; D is unresolved. The CDR3 has 13 residues. Germline V gene sequence: CDR1 SGHNT, CDR2 YYREEE (reference sequence). Trimming shortened V by 0 bases and J by 2 bases, and 5 bases separated the two germline ends. The chain's CDR3 is CASSLARQETQYF. The CDR3 nucleotides read TGTGCCAGCAGCTTGGCCAGGCAAGAGACCCAGTACTTC.

In this sample, this clone turned up many times. This sequence joins TRBV7-9 and TRBJ1-5; tentative D call: TRBD1 (6 bases). V dropped 8 bases and J dropped 2 bases, with 16 bases sitting between them. CDR1 and CDR2 (germline): SEHNR, FQNEAQ (reference sequence). There are 15 residues in the CDR3. The CDR3 region has the DNA TGTGCCAGCCTCTGGGGGGGGCTCCGCAATCAGCCCCAGCATTTT. Encoded protein: CASLWGGLRNQPQHF.

This clone was counted at least ten times. The chain joins TRBV11-2 to TRBJ1-1; D is ambiguous. Germline-derived CDR1 and CDR2 are SGHAT and FQNNGV. V lost 0 bases and J 7 bases, leaving 9 bases between the germline ends. There are 13 residues in the CDR3. The CDR3 sequence: CASSLEDSGEAFF. CDR3 in DNA: TGTGCCAGCAGCTTAGAGGATAGCGGTGAAGCTTTCTTT.

This clone was recorded many times. V and J are TRBV19 and TRBJ2-7; possibly TRBD1 for D (6 bases). The CDR3 loop spans 12 amino acids. The germline gives CDR1 LNHDA, CDR2 SQIVND (reference sequence). V was clipped by 3 bases and J by 5 bases, with 8 bases between them. The CDR3 is CASSIWDNEQYF. The CDR3 DNA is TGTGCCAGTAGTATTTGGGACAACGAGCAGTACTTC.

Many counts were recorded for this clone. V and J are TRBV5-5 and TRBJ1-5; 10 bases align to TRBD1. Unmatched junction bases numbered 4, after V lost 4 bases and J lost 6 bases. From germline, CDR1 is SGHKS and CDR2 YYEKEE (reference sequence). This CDR3 region has 14 residues. The DNA for the CDR3 is TGTGCCAGCAGCAAGGGACAGGGGAGTCAGCCCCAGCATTTT. It translates to CASSKGQGSQPQHF. The whole variable domain, remainder taken from reference TRBV5-5 and TRBJ1-5, is DAGVTQSPTHLIKTRGQQVTLRCSPISGHKSVSWYQQVLGQGPQFIFQYYEKEERGRGNFPDRFSARQFPNYSSELNVNALLLGDSALYLCASSKGQGSQPQHFGDGTRLSIL.

This clone came up many times. The chain links TRBV7-6 to TRBJ2-4, with TRBD1 matching 10 bases. CDR1 and CDR2 (germline): SGHVS, FNYEAQ. V shed 5 bases, J shed 5 bases, and the junction held 0 bases outside the gene matches. The CDR3 runs 13 residues. CDR3 sequence (DNA): TGTGCCAGCAGCGGGACAGGGGAAAACATTCAGTACTTC. It specifies CASSGTGENIQYF.

This clone was counted many times. The V call is TRBV5-1, the J call TRBJ2-5; 9 bases line up with TRBD1. Germline trimming cut 2 bases from V and 5 bases from J; bases unmatched to any gene: 4. Germline V CDR1 and CDR2: SGHRS, YFSETQ. The CDR3 has 14 residues. Here the CDR3 DNA reads TGCGCCAGCAGCTTCGACAGGGGGAGGGAGACCCAGTACTTC. Protein: CASSFDRGRETQYF.

This clone appeared a few times. The chain joins TRBV5-6 to TRBJ1-4, with D perhaps matching TRBD1 (5 bases). V was clipped by 6 bases and J by 8 bases, with 23 bases between them. CDR1 is SGHDT, CDR2 YYEEEE, per germline. The CDR3 totals 16 residues. The CDR3 nucleotides are TGTGCCAGCACTCCTTCCCTAGGGCAGGGTGAGGAAAAACTGTTTTTT. Translating it yields CASTPSLGQGEEKLFF.

This clone was recorded a few times. V gene TRBV4-2 combines with J gene TRBJ2-5; 7 nucleotides line up with TRBD1. V trimming: 0 bases; J trimming: 2 bases; junction bases outside the gene matches: 12. Per germline, CDR1 LGHNA and CDR2 YNFKEQ. This CDR3 comprises 18 residues. The CDR3 protein is CASSQDTLGDSYQETQYF. The CDR3 DNA sequence: TGTGCCAGCAGCCAAGATACTCTCGGGGACAGTTATCAAGAGACCCAGTACTTC.

In its sample, this clone was seen many times. The CDR3 spells CASSITENSYEQYF. The DNA for the CDR3 is TGTGCCAGCAGCATCACAGAGAACTCCTACGAGCAGTACTTC. The chain carries TRBV11-2 and TRBJ2-7; D not resolved. Trimming took 5 bases from V and 0 from J, leaving 11 bases between them. CDR3 length: 14 amino acids. Germline assignment: CDR1 SGHAT and CDR2 FQNNGV.

This clone has only a few counts. This chain connects TRBV11-2 to TRBJ2-5; D possibly corresponds to TRBD2 (6 bases). Germline V gene lookup returns CDR1 SGHAT and CDR2 FQNNGV. Deletions cut 5 bases from V and 1 base from J, with 17 bases between. The length of the CDR3 is 16 residues. CDR3 sequence: CASSPRGATSQETQYF. CDR3 nucleotide sequence: TGTGCCAGCAGCCCGCGGGGTGCCACCTCCCAAGAGACCCAGTACTTC.

This clone has ten or more counts. The rearrangement links TRBV12-1 to TRBJ1-5; the table's D call, TRBD1, has no DNA check behind it. TRBV12-1 is annotated as a pseudogene. The CDR3 covers 16 residues. CDR3 sequence: CASSFGPGHLNQPQHF. DNA of the CDR3: TGTGCCAGCAGCTTTGGCCCGGGACACCTCAATCAGCCCCAGCATTTT.

This clone was detected ten times or more. The chain is built from TRBV4-2 and TRBJ2-5; 14 nucleotides match TRBD2. Trimming removed 4 bases from V and 2 bases from J; junction bases left unmatched: 21. This CDR3 has 22 amino acids. Germline CDR1 LGHNA, CDR2 YNFKEQ. CDR3 amino acids: CASSLKGRPRGLAGASQETQYF. CDR3 coding DNA: TGTGCCAGCAGCCTCAAAGGGAGACCAAGGGGACTAGCGGGGGCCTCTCAAGAGACCCAGTACTTC.

This clone was observed a few times. The chain links TRBV7-9 to TRBJ1-4, with D maybe TRBD1 (6 bases). Germline values: CDR1 SEHNR, CDR2 FQNEAQ (reference sequence). The CDR3 loop spans 12 amino acids. The V gene lost 5 bases and the J gene lost 11 bases, with 12 bases spanning the gap. The CDR3 spells CASSPGVGKLFF. Written as DNA, the CDR3 is TGTGCCAGCAGCCCAGGGGTGGGGAAACTGTTTTTT.

This clone was seen a handful of times. The J gene is TRBJ2-5, the V gene TRBV5-1; D may be TRBD1 (6 bases). Germline assignment: CDR1 SGHRS and CDR2 YFSETQ. Between the trimmed V and J ends, which lost 0 bases and 10 bases, there was a span of 10 bases. CDR3 size: 12 residues. CDR3 coding DNA: TGCGCCAGCAGCTTGGGACAGGCTGACCAGTACTTC. Translated, it gives CASSLGQADQYF.

This clone has just a few counts. Other DNA sequences in the same sample also yield this CDR3. The gene calls are TRBV9 and TRBJ2-7; TRBD1 matches 7 bases. The CDR3 length is 15 residues. J gave up 2 bases and V 5 bases, and 10 bases lay outside the gene matches. CDR1 and CDR2 from the germline V gene are SGDLS and YYNGEE. CDR3 DNA: TGTGCCAGCAGTTTCGGACAGGAGACGGCCTACGAGCAGTACTTC. It is translated as CASSFGQETAYEQYF.

This clone was counted at least ten times. The CDR3 region has the DNA TGCGCCAGCAGCCTAGGACAGGGGGACTACGAGCAGTACTTC. It specifies CASSLGQGDYEQYF. This chain connects TRBV4-1 to TRBJ2-7, with 10 bases identical to TRBD1. V lost 4 bases, J lost 3 bases, and 3 bases stayed unmatched. There are 14 residues in the CDR3. CDR1 and CDR2 from the germline V gene are MGHRA and YSYEKL.

Only a few counts were recorded for this clone. A much larger clone is a single base away; this may be a read error. J is TRBJ2-1 and V is TRBV7-8; 7 positions match TRBD2. Per the germline V gene, CDR1 is SGHVS and CDR2 is FQNEAQ. The CDR3 extends over 16 amino acids. CDR3 in amino acids: CASSSAGTISYNGQFF. In DNA, the CDR3 is TGTGCCAGCAGCTCGGCCGGGACTATCTCCTACAATGGGCAGTTCTTC.

This clone was observed a handful of times. This is likely a read error, given that the CDR3 carries no conserved phenylalanine or tryptophan at its end. CDR3 sequence (DNA): TGTGCCAGCAGCGTAGGACTAGCGGGATCCCACGAGCAGTACCTC. It encodes CASSVGLAGSHEQYL. This chain joins TRBV9 and TRBJ2-7, with 11 bases fitting TRBD2. Germline-derived CDR1 and CDR2 are SGDLS and YYNGEE. After removal of 0 bases from V and 5 bases from J, the junction contained 4 bases not matched to a gene. The CDR3 contains 15 residues.